The 23 T cell receptor beta chains in this list originate from one sample, sequenced in a study of T cell responses to AZD1222 COVID-19 vaccine. Assay used: immunoSEQ multiplex PCR; TCRdb lists only in-frame clones, some missing. The data show 150,000 or so clones, with approximately 95% seen just once and less than 1% held by the top ten. The sample was peripheral blood, taken on day 0 of MenACWY control vaccination. The receptors were sampled from an adult in good health.

The genes are TRBV11-2 and TRBJ1-2; 7 bases fit TRBD1. CDR3 length: 16 amino acids. Unmatched junction bases numbered 15, after V lost 5 bases and J lost 6 bases. Germline loops: CDR1 SGHAT, CDR2 FQNNGV. CDR3 sequence: CASSLQTGTAKNGYTF. As DNA, the CDR3 is TGTGCCAGCAGCCTTCAAACCGGGACAGCAAAAAATGGCTACACCTTC.

This clone was seen once. V gene TRBV5-4 combines with J gene TRBJ2-2; 15 bases map to TRBD2. Germline CDR1 and CDR2: SGHNT and YYREEE (reference sequence). The CDR3 extends over 17 amino acids. J lost 8 bases, V lost 0 bases, and 5 bases had no gene match. CDR3: CASSLGGLAGGPGELFF. The CDR3, as DNA: TGTGCCAGCAGCTTGGGCGGACTAGCGGGAGGGCCGGGGGAGCTGTTTTTT. Full variable domain (rest looked up from reference TRBV5-4 and TRBJ2-2): ETGVTQSPTHLIKTRGQQVTLRCSSQSGHNTVSWYQQALGQGPQFIFQYYREEENGRGNFPPRFSGLQFPNYSSELNVNALELDDSALYLCASSLGGLAGGPGELFFGEGSRLTVL.

This rearrangement joins TRBV11-2 to TRBJ1-1; no clear D. This CDR3 has 12 residues. V dropped 5 bases and J dropped 4 bases, with 8 bases sitting between them. In germline, CDR1 is SGHAT, CDR2 FQNNGV. Here the CDR3 reads CASSPSGTEAFF. The CDR3 region has the DNA TGTGCCAGCAGCCCGTCGGGCACTGAAGCTTTCTTT.

The chain employs TRBV27 and TRBJ1-5; 7 nucleotides line up with TRBD1. The V gene's germline CDR1 is MNHEY and CDR2 SMNVEV (reference sequence). V gave up 5 bases and J gave up 6 bases; unmatched junction bases: 7. The CDR3 is 14 residues long. The chain's CDR3 is CASSPDRAVQPQHF. In DNA, the CDR3 is TGTGCCAGCAGTCCTGACAGGGCCGTTCAGCCCCAGCATTTT.

The chain's CDR3 is CASSTYSHSNPYEQYF. CDR3 in DNA: TGTGCCAGCAGCACCTACAGTCACTCTAACCCCTACGAGCAGTACTTC. The V gene is TRBV21-1, the J gene TRBJ2-7; no DNA check was done on the table's D call, TRBD1. TRBV21-1 is annotated as a pseudogene. This CDR3 is built from 16 residues.

The chain joins TRBV12-3 or TRBV12-4 to TRBJ2-3, with D hard to call. Trimming took 9 bases from V and 1 from J, leaving 11 bases between them. The CDR3 has 13 amino acids. CDR3 loop: CASLRSGTDTQYF. In DNA, the CDR3 is TGTGCCAGTTTGCGGTCTGGCACAGATACGCAGTATTTT.

This chain links TRBV7-9 with TRBJ2-7, with unresolved D. V was trimmed by 0 bases and J by 2 bases, leaving 11 bases between them. The CDR3 extends over 15 amino acids. The germline gives CDR1 SEHNR, CDR2 FQNEAQ (reference sequence). The CDR3 DNA is TGTGCCAGCAGCTTAGCGTTAGGCGGACCCTACGAGCAGTACTTC. It codes for CASSLALGGPYEQYF. The variable domain in full, completed from reference TRBV7-9 and TRBJ2-7, reads DTGVSQNPRHKITKRGQNVTFRCDPISEHNRLYWYRQTLGQGPEFLTYFQNEAQLEKSRLLSDRFSAERPKGSFSTLEIQRTEQGDSAMYLCASSLALGGPYEQYFGPGTRLTVT.

This rearrangement joins TRBV30 to TRBJ2-2; 8 nucleotides agree with TRBD1. This CDR3 contains 16 residues. Germline-derived CDR1 and CDR2 are GTSNPN and SVGIG (reference sequence). Germline trimming cut 4 bases from V and 1 base from J; bases unmatched to any gene: 8. For the CDR3, the DNA is TGTGCCTGGATCCACGGCGGGACAGGGAACACCGGGGAGCTGTTTTTT. This sequence encodes CAWIHGGTGNTGELFF.

This chain links TRBV7-2 with TRBJ1-2, with 10 bases identical to TRBD1. Germline-derived CDR1 and CDR2 are SGHTA and FQGNSA. V gave up 5 bases and J gave up 8 bases; unmatched junction bases: 11. CDR3 length: 15 amino acids. The DNA of the CDR3 is TGTGCCAGCAGCGCCCGGACAGGGGGAGACCTGGGCTACACCTTC. Translating it yields CASSARTGGDLGYTF.

The chain carries TRBV19 and TRBJ1-2; perhaps TRBD1 as D (6 bases). CDR1 LNHDA and CDR2 SQIVND come from the germline V gene (reference sequence). The CDR3 loop spans 13 amino acids. Trimming removed 3 bases from V and 6 bases from J, with 11 bases in between. The DNA for the CDR3 is TGTGCCAGTAGTATGCCGGGGGGCGATGGCTACACCTTC. Translating gives CASSMPGGDGYTF.

The chain uses TRBV6-5 and TRBJ2-3, with D hard to call. The ends were cut back, 2 bases at V and 0 bases at J, with 6 bases in the middle. The V gene's germline CDR1 is MNHEY and CDR2 SVGAGI. This CDR3 has 14 amino acids. CDR3 DNA: TGTGCCAGCAGTTACGATAGCAGCACAGATACGCAGTATTTT. It encodes CASSYDSSTDTQYF.

The chain couples TRBV11-2 to TRBJ1-2; D gene unclear. The CDR3 length is 17 residues. V lost 8 bases to trimming and J lost 6 bases, with 28 bases between them. Germline V gives CDR1 SGHAT, CDR2 FQNNGV. The DNA for the CDR3 is TGTGCCAGCTCGGCGGTGAAATCTATAAGGCGGGCACATGGCTACACCTTC. Its translation: CASSAVKSIRRAHGYTF.

The chain carries TRBV11-1 and TRBJ1-4, with D possibly TRBD1 on 5 matching bases. Germline CDR1 SGHAT, CDR2 FQDESV (reference sequence). Trimming cost V 1 base and J 14 bases, with 17 bases left between them. The CDR3 has 14 amino acids. The CDR3 DNA reads as TGTGCCAGCAGCTTAGGGGGCACCGGGACGGATCTGTTTTTT. Translating gives CASSLGGTGTDLFF.

The genes are TRBV7-9 and TRBJ1-1, with D possibly matching TRBD1 (5 bases). Trimming shortened V by 4 bases and J by 4 bases, and 22 bases separated the two germline ends. The CDR3 is made up of 17 amino acids. The germline V gene encodes CDR1 SEHNR and CDR2 FQNEAQ (reference sequence). The CDR3 sequence is CASSSGVYTEQGTEAFF. CDR3 nucleotide sequence: TGTGCCAGCAGCTCCGGGGTCTACACTGAGCAGGGCACTGAAGCTTTCTTT.

This CDR3 is CASSWTGAGNEQFF. CDR3 nucleotide sequence: TGTGCCAGCAGTTGGACAGGGGCGGGGAATGAGCAGTTCTTC. The chain recombines TRBV6-6 with TRBJ2-1; 9 nucleotides match TRBD1. CDR3 size: 14 residues. The V and J ends lost 4 bases and 7 bases, in that order; junction bases with no gene match: 5. Per germline, CDR1 MNHNY and CDR2 SVGAGI (reference sequence).

The chain recombines TRBV7-8 with TRBJ1-1, with 8 bases aligning to TRBD1. The CDR3 sequence is 14 residues long. V trimming: 4 bases; J trimming: 7 bases; junction bases outside the gene matches: 8. CDR1 and CDR2 from the germline V gene are SGHVS and FQNEAQ. Here the CDR3 reads CASSSRQGNLEAFF. Written as DNA, the CDR3 is TGTGCCAGCAGCTCCCGACAGGGGAACCTTGAAGCTTTCTTT.

This chain links TRBV27 with TRBJ1-1, with 7 nucleotides matching TRBD1. Trimming took 6 bases from V and 5 from J; bases not matched to a gene: 3. There are 12 residues in the CDR3. Germline loops: CDR1 MNHEY, CDR2 SMNVEV (reference sequence). The CDR3 protein is CASSLRGTEAFF. In DNA form, the CDR3 reads TGTGCCAGCAGCCTCAGGGGGACTGAAGCTTTCTTT.

The gene calls are TRBV6-5 and TRBJ2-2, with D possibly called TRBD1 or TRBD2 (6 bases each). CDR1 MNHEY and CDR2 SVGAGI come from the germline V gene. V lost 6 bases and J 2 bases, leaving 10 bases between the germline ends. The CDR3 is made up of 14 amino acids. The CDR3 DNA reads TGTGCCAGCAGGCGGGACATAAACACCGGGGAGCTGTTTTTT. Its protein product is CASRRDINTGELFF.

The genes are TRBV2 and TRBJ1-2; TRBD1 matches 9 bases. The CDR3 spans 17 residues. With V trimmed by 3 bases and J by 4 bases, 12 bases remained unmatched. Germline CDR1 and CDR2: SNHLY and FYNNEI. CDR3 residues: CASSERGTGSRGYGYTF. The CDR3 coding sequence is TGTGCCAGCAGTGAGAGAGGGACAGGGAGTCGGGGCTATGGCTACACCTTC. The full variable domain, in which reference TRBV2 and TRBJ1-2 provide the parts outside the CDR3, is EPEVTQTPSHQVTQMGQEVILRCVPISNHLYFYWYRQILGQKVEFLVSFYNNEISEKSEIFDDQFSVERPDGSNFTLKIRSTKLEDSAMYFCASSERGTGSRGYGYTFGSGTRLTVV.

In its sample, this clone was seen once. The V and J genes are TRBV28 and TRBJ2-7, with 8 bases that match TRBD2. V shed 7 bases, J shed 2 bases, and the junction held 7 bases outside the gene matches. The V gene's germline CDR1 is MDHEN and CDR2 SYDVKM. This CDR3 has 14 residues. The DNA of the CDR3 is TGTGCCAGCATTCGGACTAGCTTGGCCTACGAGCAGTACTTC. Translating gives CASIRTSLAYEQYF. The variable domain in full, completed from reference TRBV28 and TRBJ2-7, reads DVKVTQSSRYLVKRTGEKVFLECVQDMDHENMFWYRQDPGLGLRLIYFSYDVKMKEKGDIPEGYSVSREKKERFSLILESASTNQTSMYLCASIRTSLAYEQYFGPGTRLTVT.

The rearrangement joins TRBV28 to TRBJ2-1; maybe TRBD1 (5 bases). The germline V and J ends were trimmed by 11 bases and 2 bases, with 22 bases remaining between them. The CDR3 consists of 16 residues. CDR1 and CDR2 (germline): MDHEN, SYDVKM. Here the CDR3 reads CAVLGLMGRTYNEQFF. In DNA, the CDR3 is TGTGCCGTCCTAGGCCTTATGGGGCGAACCTACAATGAGCAGTTCTTC.

CDR3 in DNA: TGTGCCAGCAGCGGACAGGATCAAGAGACCCAGTACTTC. Its translation is CASSGQDQETQYF. The rearrangement links TRBV9 to TRBJ2-5; a weak D match, TRBD1 (6 bases). The CDR3 has 13 amino acids. Trimming pared 3 bases from V and 2 bases from J, leaving 8 bases between. Per germline, CDR1 SGDLS and CDR2 YYNGEE. Filled out from reference TRBV9 and TRBJ2-5, the complete variable domain reads DSGVTQTPKHLITATGQRVTLRCSPRSGDLSVYWYQQSLDQGLQFLIQYYNGEERAKGNILERFSAQQFPDLHSELNLSSLELGDSALYFCASSGQDQETQYFGPGTRLLVL.

This chain connects TRBV5-1 to TRBJ1-2, with D possibly being TRBD1 (6 bases). With 1 base removed from V and 2 bases from J, the gap between germline ends came to 12 bases. The CDR3 runs 15 residues. Per the germline V gene, CDR1 is SGHRS and CDR2 is YFSETQ. CDR3 bases: TGCGCCAGCAGCTTGCAAGGACAGAACAACTATGGCTACACCTTC. Its protein is CASSLQGQNNYGYTF.